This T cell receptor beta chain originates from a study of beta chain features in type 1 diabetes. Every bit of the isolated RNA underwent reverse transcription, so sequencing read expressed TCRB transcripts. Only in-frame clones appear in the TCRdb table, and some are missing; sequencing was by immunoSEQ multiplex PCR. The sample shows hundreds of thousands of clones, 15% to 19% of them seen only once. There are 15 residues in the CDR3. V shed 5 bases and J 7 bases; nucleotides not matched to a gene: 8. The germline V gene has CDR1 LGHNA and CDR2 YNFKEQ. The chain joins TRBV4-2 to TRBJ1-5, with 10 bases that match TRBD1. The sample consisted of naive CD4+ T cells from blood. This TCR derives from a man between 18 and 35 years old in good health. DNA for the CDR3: TGTGCCAGCAGCTTGGCCGGGACAGGGGTCCAGCCCCAGCATTTT. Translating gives CASSLAGTGVQPQHF.